The T cell receptor (beta chain) under discussion was sequenced for a study of blood T cells in healthy people across ages (dated by TCRdb to the mid-2010s). Broadly, across the study: In model experiments, template switching captured about one uniquely barcoded TCR beta cDNA molecule for every two T cells. Age-related changes in TCR beta repertoire diversity were measured in the study by deep sequencing normalized with unique cDNA molecular identifiers. Donors were grouped into four age groups: young (average roughly 15 years), middle-aged (39), aged (around 60) and long-lived (around 80). To avoid experimental bias, donors of different ages were randomly spread across the sequencing lanes. For two donors (one aged 18 to 30 and one aged 80 or older), the study analyzed two additional independent replicas of 1 million unique cDNA reads from the same blood draw.

Systemically healthy Caucasian individuals from Russia, 35 to 40 in total and aged 6 to 90 years, were included as donors. Each donor gave ten milliliters of peripheral blood, collected into EDTA-treated Vacutainer tubes. Ficoll-Paque density-gradient centrifugation was used to isolate PBMCs, with at least 6.5 million per sample. Total RNA, at least 6 micrograms per sample, was extracted from PBMCs with Trizol reagent. Naive CD45RAhigh/CD27high T cell percentages were measured by flow cytometry on a PBMC aliquot from every donor. The full study reports these points: The long-lived group showed more naive CD4+ T cells, fewer expanded clones and increased TCR diversity than the aged group, suggesting age selection. Because the CMV infection status of the donors was unknown, age-related changes in expanded clonotypes may potentially have been confounded. Bulk unsorted PBMC profiling prevented conclusive comparison of naive and antigen-experienced compartments. Estimates of total diversity based on one million sequenced T cells were considered lower bounds and underestimates. The percentage of naive T cells measured by flow cytometry correlated strongly with observed TCR beta diversity. Observed TCR beta diversity per million T cells fell roughly linearly with age, and a significant reduction was already apparent by age around 44.

The germline V gene supplies CDR1 MDHEN and CDR2 SYDVKM. V sheds 2 bases and J sheds 6 bases, leaving 14 bases between their ends. From cysteine to phenylalanine, the CDR3 is 15 amino acids long. Only the CDR3 part of the read is kept: 45 bases, read in frame from the first base. Note on this clonotype: Which antigen it targets is not known. Base qualities are not provided; no much larger clone lies one nucleotide away.

Library preparation employed 5' RACE. The sequencing machine was an Illumina HiSeq 2500. The second PCR ran for about 6 to 12 cycles and used a J-beta primer mix along with a sample-barcoded 5' primer. Each TCR beta cDNA molecule received a unique molecular identifier from a template-switch 5' adaptor carrying 12 random nucleotides. Each sample yielded at least 2.5 million CDR3-containing paired-end reads. First-strand cDNA synthesis was performed from all RNA using the Mint cDNA synthesis kit, with priming by a TRBC-specific oligonucleotide. After uracil-DNA glycosylase treatment, a first 18-cycle PCR used universal primers M1SS and BC2_uni_R on all cDNA. The study's own analysis went as follows. For normalization, 1 million high-quality reads, each with a distinct molecular identifier, were randomly selected from each sample. Instead of being binned into consensus sequences, reads with shared molecular identifiers were discarded. CDR3 identification, clonotype clustering and error correction used MiTCR with a Q25 quality threshold and the strictest error-elimination algorithm. Lower-bound total TCR beta diversity was estimated with a nonparametric unseen species model using Euler transformation. TCRdb trimmed public reads at Q25 via fastp, called clones via MiXCR and kept in-frame beta chains. Rows matching on CDR3 protein sequence are summarized as one entry with the most common DNA and genes. Clone size and V and J calls follow TCRdb, not the original study. For this sample there are hundreds of thousands of distinct CDR3 sequences; roughly 41% appear just once. About 32% of the sample is taken by the ten largest.

The rearranged segments are TRBV28 and TRBJ1-5, with TRBD1 perhaps the D gene, on 5 matching bases. This sequence was found in an elderly man in good health. Input material: blood. The DNA sequence is given as TGTGCCAGCAGTTTAAGTCGAAGGGGTGGTCAGCCCCAGCATTTT. Translated, it reads CASSLSRRGGQPQHF.